This T cell receptor (beta chain) was identified during a study of blood T cell repertoires in COVID-19. Some clones are missing from TCRdb's copy, which holds only in-frame ones; the method was immunoSEQ multiplex PCR. The sample lists 250,000 to 350,000 clones, 85% occurring once. For recovered donors of Cohort 3, there were two negative PCRs, clearance, or symptom resolution. The CDR3 contains 15 residues. V was shortened by 6 bases and J by 1 base, with 15 bases between the two germline ends. Germline V CDR1 and CDR2: MNHEY, SVGAGI. This receptor was identified in a woman aged 50 to 65 who had recovered from COVID-19. Sequencing was carried out using PBMCs or T cells enriched from blood (not recorded which). V is TRBV6-5 and J is TRBJ1-1, with D uncertain. In nucleotides, the CDR3 is TGTGCCAGCAGCCTCAAAGAGTTTGGGAACACTGAAGCTTTCTTT. It yields the protein CASSLKEFGNTEAFF.